This entry concerns a single T cell receptor (beta chain). Germline values: CDR1 SQVTM, CDR2 ANQGSEA. CDR3 length equals 14 residues. With 5 bases removed from V and 1 base from J, the gap between germline ends came to 14 bases. Conversion of TCR transcripts into cDNA relied on 5'RACE template switching, which added a universal primer site and UMIs. TCRdb re-derived calls from the 5' RACE reads in MiXCR, one entry per CDR3 protein. The table has 500,000 to 650,000 distinct CDR3 sequences, about 12% seen once; the top ten hold approximately 15%. This entry is derived from a study of T cells after yellow fever vaccination.

The rearrangement joins TRBV29-1 to TRBJ2-5; D is perhaps TRBD1 or TRBD2 (5 bases each). The specimen comprised PBMCs, sampled on the day of the yellow fever booster vaccination. This sequence originates from a man younger than 40 who received the YFV17D yellow fever vaccine. As DNA, the CDR3 is TGCAGCGTTTCCGGGACCCCCGGCCAAGAGACCCAGTACTTC. It specifies CSVSGTPGQETQYF.